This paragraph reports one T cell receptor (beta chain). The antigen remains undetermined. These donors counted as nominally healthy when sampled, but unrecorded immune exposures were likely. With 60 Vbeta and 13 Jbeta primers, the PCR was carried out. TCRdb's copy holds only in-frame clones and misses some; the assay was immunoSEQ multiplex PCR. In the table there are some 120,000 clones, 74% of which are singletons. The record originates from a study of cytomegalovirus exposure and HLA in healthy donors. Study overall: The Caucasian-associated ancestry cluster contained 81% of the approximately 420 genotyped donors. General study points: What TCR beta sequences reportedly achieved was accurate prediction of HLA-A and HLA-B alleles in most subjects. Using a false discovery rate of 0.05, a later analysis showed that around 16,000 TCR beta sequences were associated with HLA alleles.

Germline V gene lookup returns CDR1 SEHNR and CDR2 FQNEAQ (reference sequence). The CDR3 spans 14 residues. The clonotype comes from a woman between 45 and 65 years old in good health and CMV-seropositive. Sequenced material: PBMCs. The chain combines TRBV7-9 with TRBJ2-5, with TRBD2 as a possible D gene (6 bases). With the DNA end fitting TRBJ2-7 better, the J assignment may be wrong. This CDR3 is CASSGREKRSEQYF. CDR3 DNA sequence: TGTGCCAGCAGCGGGCGGGAAAAGAGGTCCGAGCAGTACTTC.